A single T cell receptor beta chain is shown here with its context. The source of the sample is a study of blood T cell repertoires in COVID-19. In the original processing: Using reference gene primer amplification, nucleated cell counts were estimated. Measured with immunoSEQ multiplex PCR; TCRdb has only the in-frame clones, and not every one. V, J and clone size were drawn from that table, and D and trimming were deduced from the DNA. In the table there are approximately 150,000 clones, about three quarters of which are singletons. V was clipped by 3 bases and J by 0 bases, with 6 bases between them. The CDR3 spans 12 residues. CDR1 is GTSNPN and CDR2 is SVGIG in the germline V gene (reference sequence).

The source of this sequence is a woman aged 60-75 years with acute or convalescent COVID-19. This chain uses TRBV30 with TRBJ2-7; D unclear. The sample was peripheral blood. The CDR3 loop is CAWSLYSYEQYF. CDR3 bases: TGTGCCTGGAGCTTGTACTCCTACGAGCAGTACTTC.